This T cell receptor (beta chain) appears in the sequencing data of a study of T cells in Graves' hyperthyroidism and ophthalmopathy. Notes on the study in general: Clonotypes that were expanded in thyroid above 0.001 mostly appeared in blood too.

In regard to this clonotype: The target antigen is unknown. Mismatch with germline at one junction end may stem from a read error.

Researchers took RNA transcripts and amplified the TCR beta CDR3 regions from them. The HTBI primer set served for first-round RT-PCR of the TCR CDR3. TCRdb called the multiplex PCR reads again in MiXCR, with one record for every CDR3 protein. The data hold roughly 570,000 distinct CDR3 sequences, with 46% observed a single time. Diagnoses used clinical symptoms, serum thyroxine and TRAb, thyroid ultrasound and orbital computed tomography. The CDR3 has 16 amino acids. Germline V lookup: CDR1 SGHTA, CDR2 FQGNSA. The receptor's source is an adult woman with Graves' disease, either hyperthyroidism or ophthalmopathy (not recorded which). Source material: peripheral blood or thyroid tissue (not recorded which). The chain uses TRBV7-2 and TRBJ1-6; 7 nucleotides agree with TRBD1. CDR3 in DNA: TGTGCCAGCAGCCAAGGAACAGGGGTCTATAATTCACCTCTCCACTTT. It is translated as CASSQGTGVYNSPLHF.